This T cell receptor beta chain was retrieved from a study of blood T cell repertoires in COVID-19. Study at large: Collection of acute and convalescent COVID-19 samples took place in the United States, Italy and Spain. In each case, the material was cDNA or gDNA derived from T cells, B-cell-depleted T cells, or PBMCs.

Generated by immunoSEQ multiplex PCR, the TCRdb table keeps only in-frame clones and is missing some. The sample lists 150,000 or so clones, about 86% seen once, with about 19% in the top ten. CDR1 LNHDA and CDR2 SQIVND come from the germline V gene (reference sequence). The ends lost 6 bases at V and 1 base at J; junction bases unmatched: 6. The CDR3 has 14 amino acids. The sequence was collected from a woman of 80 years or more with acute or convalescent COVID-19. The source material was peripheral blood. The chain carries TRBV19 and TRBJ2-7; 7 bases fit TRBD1. DNA for the CDR3: TGTGCCAGTAGCGCGGCGGACAGGTCCTACGAGCAGTACTTC. Encoded protein: CASSAADRSYEQYF.